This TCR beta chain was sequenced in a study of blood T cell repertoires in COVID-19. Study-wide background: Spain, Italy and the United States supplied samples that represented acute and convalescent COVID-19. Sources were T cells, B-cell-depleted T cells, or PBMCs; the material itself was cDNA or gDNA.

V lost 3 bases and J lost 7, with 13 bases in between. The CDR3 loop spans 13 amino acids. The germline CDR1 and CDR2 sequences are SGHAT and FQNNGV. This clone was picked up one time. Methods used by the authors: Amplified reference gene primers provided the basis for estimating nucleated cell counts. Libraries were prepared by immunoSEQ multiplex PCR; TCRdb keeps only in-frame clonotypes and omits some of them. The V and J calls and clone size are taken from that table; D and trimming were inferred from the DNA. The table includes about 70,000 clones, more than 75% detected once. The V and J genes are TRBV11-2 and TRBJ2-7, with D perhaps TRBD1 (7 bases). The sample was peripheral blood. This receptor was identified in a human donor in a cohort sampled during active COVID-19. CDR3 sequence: CASSFRRGQEQYF. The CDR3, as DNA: TGTGCCAGCAGCTTTAGGAGGGGGCAAGAGCAGTACTTC.